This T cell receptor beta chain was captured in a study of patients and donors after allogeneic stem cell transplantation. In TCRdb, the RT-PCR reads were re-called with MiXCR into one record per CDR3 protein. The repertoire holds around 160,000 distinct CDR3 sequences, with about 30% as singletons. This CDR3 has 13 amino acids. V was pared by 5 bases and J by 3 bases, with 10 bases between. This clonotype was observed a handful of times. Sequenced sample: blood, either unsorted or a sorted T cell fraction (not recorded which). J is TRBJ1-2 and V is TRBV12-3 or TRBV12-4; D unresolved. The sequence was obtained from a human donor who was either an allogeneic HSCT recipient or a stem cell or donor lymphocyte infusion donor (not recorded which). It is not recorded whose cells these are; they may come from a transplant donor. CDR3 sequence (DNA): TGTGCCAGCAGTAGTGACTGGGACTATGGCTACACCTTC. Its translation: CASSSDWDYGYTF.